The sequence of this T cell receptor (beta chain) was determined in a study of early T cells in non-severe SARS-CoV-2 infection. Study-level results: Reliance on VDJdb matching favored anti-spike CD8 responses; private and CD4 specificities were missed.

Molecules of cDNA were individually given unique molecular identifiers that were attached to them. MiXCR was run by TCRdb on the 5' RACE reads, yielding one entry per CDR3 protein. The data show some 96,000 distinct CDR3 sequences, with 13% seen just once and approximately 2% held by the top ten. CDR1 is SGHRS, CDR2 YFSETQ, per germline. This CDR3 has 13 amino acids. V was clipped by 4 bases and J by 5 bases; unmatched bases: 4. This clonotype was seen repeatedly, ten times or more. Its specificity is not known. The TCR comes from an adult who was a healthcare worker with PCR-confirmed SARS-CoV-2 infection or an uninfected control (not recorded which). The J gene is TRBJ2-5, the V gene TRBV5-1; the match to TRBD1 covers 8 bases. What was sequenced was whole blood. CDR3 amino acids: CASSVRGLETQYF. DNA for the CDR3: TGCGCCAGCAGCGTCAGGGGGCTGGAGACCCAGTACTTC.